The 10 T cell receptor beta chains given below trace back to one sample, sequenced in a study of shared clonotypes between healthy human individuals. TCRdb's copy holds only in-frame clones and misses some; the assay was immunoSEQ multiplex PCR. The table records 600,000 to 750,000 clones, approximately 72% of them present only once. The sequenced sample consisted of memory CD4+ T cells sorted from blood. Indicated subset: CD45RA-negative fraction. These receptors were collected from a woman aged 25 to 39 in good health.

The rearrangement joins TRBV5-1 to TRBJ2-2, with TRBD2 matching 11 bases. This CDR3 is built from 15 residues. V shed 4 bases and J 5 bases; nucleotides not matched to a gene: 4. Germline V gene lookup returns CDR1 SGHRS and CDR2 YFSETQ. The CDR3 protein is CASSELAGVTGELFF. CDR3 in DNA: TGCGCCAGCAGCGAACTAGCGGGAGTAACCGGGGAGCTGTTTTTT.

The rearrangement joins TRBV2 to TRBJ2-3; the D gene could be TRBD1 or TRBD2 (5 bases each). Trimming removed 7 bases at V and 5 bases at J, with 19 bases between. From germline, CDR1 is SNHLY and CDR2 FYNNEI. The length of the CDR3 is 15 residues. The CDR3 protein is CASTSGRADGDTQYF. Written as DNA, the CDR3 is TGTGCCAGCACTTCGGGACGTGCTGATGGAGATACGCAGTATTTT.

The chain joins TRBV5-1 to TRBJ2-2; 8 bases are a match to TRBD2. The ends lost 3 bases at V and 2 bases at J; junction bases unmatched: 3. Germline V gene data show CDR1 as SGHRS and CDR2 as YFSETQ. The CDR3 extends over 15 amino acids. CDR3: CASSYLAGNTGELFF. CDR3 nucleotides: TGCGCCAGCAGCTACCTAGCGGGCAACACCGGGGAGCTGTTTTTT.

DNA of the CDR3: TGTGCCAGCAGTGAATGGCAGAATGAGCAGTTCTTC. This encodes CASSEWQNEQFF. The chain employs TRBV25-1 and TRBJ2-1; D gene unclear. The CDR3 has 12 amino acids. Trimming took 1 base from V and 7 from J, leaving 5 bases between them. CDR1 and CDR2 from the germline V gene are MGHDK and SYGVNS.

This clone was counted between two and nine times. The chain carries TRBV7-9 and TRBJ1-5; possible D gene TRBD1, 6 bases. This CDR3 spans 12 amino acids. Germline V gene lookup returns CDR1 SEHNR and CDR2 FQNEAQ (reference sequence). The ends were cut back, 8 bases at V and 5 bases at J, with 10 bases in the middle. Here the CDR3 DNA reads TGTGCCAGCGGGGGCGGGGATCAGCCCCAGCATTTT. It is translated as CASGGGDQPQHF.

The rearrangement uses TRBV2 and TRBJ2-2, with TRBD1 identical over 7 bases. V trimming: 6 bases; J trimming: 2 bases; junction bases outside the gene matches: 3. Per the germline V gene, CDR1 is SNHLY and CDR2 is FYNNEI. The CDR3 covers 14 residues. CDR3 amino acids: CASRGDSNTGELFF. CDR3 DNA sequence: TGTGCCAGCAGGGGGGACAGCAACACCGGGGAGCTGTTTTTT.

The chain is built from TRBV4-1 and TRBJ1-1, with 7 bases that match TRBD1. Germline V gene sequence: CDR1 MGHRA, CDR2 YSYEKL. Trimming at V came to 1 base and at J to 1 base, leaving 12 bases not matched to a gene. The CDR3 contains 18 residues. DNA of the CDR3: TGCGCCAGCAGCCAAGGGTTCTCAGGGGGTTGGGGGAACACTGAAGCTTTCTTT. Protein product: CASSQGFSGGWGNTEAFF.

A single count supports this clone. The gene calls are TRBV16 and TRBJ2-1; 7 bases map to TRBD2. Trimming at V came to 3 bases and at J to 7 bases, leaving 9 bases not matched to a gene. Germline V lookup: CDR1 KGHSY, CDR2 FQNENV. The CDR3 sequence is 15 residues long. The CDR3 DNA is TGTGCCAGCAGCCAGGGGGGGTCTTCCTGGAATGAGCAGTTCTTC. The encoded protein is CASSQGGSSWNEQFF.

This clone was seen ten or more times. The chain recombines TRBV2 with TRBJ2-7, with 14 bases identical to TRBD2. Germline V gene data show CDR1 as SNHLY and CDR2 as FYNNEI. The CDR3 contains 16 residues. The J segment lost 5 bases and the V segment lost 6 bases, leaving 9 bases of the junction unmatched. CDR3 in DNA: TGTGCCAGCAGGCCAGGGACTAGCGGGAGTACACACGAGCAGTACTTC. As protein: CASRPGTSGSTHEQYF. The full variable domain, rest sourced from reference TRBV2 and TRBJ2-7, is EPEVTQTPSHQVTQMGQEVILRCVPISNHLYFYWYRQILGQKVEFLVSFYNNEISEKSEIFDDQFSVERPDGSNFTLKIRSTKLEDSAMYFCASRPGTSGSTHEQYFGPGTRLTVT.

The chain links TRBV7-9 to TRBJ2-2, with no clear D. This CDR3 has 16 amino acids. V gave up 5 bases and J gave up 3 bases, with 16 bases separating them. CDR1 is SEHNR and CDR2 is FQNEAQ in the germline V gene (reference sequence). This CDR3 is CASSRIGAKYTGELFF. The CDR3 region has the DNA TGTGCCAGCAGCCGGATCGGTGCTAAGTACACCGGGGAGCTGTTTTTT.